What follows are 18 T cell receptor beta chains derived from one specimen sequenced in a study of blood T cell repertoires in COVID-19. The data were produced by immunoSEQ multiplex PCR, yet TCRdb's version contains in-frame clones alone and is incomplete. The sample has some 86,000 clones; 85% are singletons. Sequencing used peripheral blood. Every receptor here comes from a woman between 65 and 79 years old with acute or convalescent COVID-19.

J is TRBJ2-2 and V is TRBV19; 8 bases map to TRBD2. V shed 2 bases and J 4 bases; nucleotides not matched to a gene: 3. CDR1 LNHDA and CDR2 SQIVND come from the germline V gene (reference sequence). The length of the CDR3 is 15 residues. The CDR3, as DNA: TGTGCCAGTAGTATAACGGGAGGGTCCACCGGGGAGCTGTTTTTT. It codes for CASSITGGSTGELFF. The entire variable domain, with the rest obtained from reference TRBV19 and TRBJ2-2, is as follows: DGGITQSPKYLFRKEGQNVTLSCEQNLNHDAMYWYRQDPGQGLRLIYYSQIVNDFQKGDIAEGYSVSREKKESFPLTVTSAQKNPTAFYLCASSITGGSTGELFFGEGSRLTVL.

The chain is built from TRBV7-8 and TRBJ1-6; no reliable D call. The ends were cut back, 1 base at V and 10 bases at J, with 5 bases in the middle. Germline-derived CDR1 and CDR2 are SGHVS and FQNEAQ. The CDR3 is 12 amino acids. The CDR3: CASSLGASPLHF. CDR3 DNA sequence: TGTGCCAGCAGCTTAGGGGCCTCACCCCTCCACTTT.

There are a few counts of this clone. The V gene is TRBV11-3, the J gene TRBJ1-1; no reliable D call. The CDR3 contains 13 residues. Per germline, CDR1 SGHNT and CDR2 YENEEA. V lost 5 bases to trimming and J lost 2 bases, with 9 bases between them. The CDR3: CASSPYLNTEAFF. CDR3 nucleotides: TGTGCCAGCAGCCCATACTTAAACACTGAAGCTTTCTTT.

The chain uses TRBV11-2 and TRBJ2-1, with 10 bases that match TRBD2. Unmatched junction bases numbered 13, after V lost 5 bases and J lost 0 bases. The germline gives CDR1 SGHAT, CDR2 FQNNGV. This CDR3 is built from 19 residues. The CDR3 sequence is CASSPYTTSGTSSYNEQFF. CDR3 DNA sequence: TGTGCCAGCAGCCCTTATACTACTAGCGGGACAAGCTCCTACAATGAGCAGTTCTTC.

This clone occurred a few times. The rearrangement links TRBV4-1 to TRBJ1-4; no clear D gene. CDR1 and CDR2 from the germline V gene are MGHRA and YSYEKL. The CDR3 runs 14 residues. V was shortened by 0 bases and J by 4 bases, with 6 bases between the two germline ends. This CDR3 reads CASSQDSGNEKLFF. As DNA, the CDR3 is TGCGCCAGCAGCCAAGACAGTGGTAATGAAAAACTGTTTTTT.

J is TRBJ2-1 and V is TRBV29-1; maybe TRBD1 (8 bases). V was trimmed by 7 bases and J by 9 bases, leaving 22 bases between them. In germline, CDR1 is SQVTM, CDR2 ANQGSEA. The length of the CDR3 is 14 residues. CDR3 amino acids: CSGGQGTGGSEQFF. The CDR3 region has the DNA TGCAGCGGCGGACAGGGAACGGGCGGGAGTGAGCAGTTCTTC.

The V and J genes are TRBV20-1 and TRBJ1-5, with 8 bases matching TRBD1. Trimming cost V 3 bases and J 6 bases; bases outside gene matches: 7. The germline CDR1 and CDR2 sequences are DFQATT and SNEGSKA (reference sequence). This CDR3 has 14 amino acids. The CDR3 sequence: CSASVQGGSQPQHF. In nucleotides, the CDR3 is TGCAGTGCTAGTGTACAGGGGGGATCTCAGCCCCAGCATTTT.

The chain employs TRBV9 and TRBJ2-3; 8 bases align to TRBD2. Looked up from germline, CDR1 is SGDLS and CDR2 is YYNGEE. CDR3 length: 18 residues. The J segment lost 3 bases and the V segment lost 3 bases, leaving 15 bases of the junction unmatched. The CDR3 DNA sequence: TGTGCCAGCAGCGCAAGGACACAAGGACTAGCAGGTACAGATACGCAGTATTTT. Translating gives CASSARTQGLAGTDTQYF.

This chain connects TRBV27 to TRBJ1-6; D perhaps matches TRBD1 (5 bases). Germline assignment: CDR1 MNHEY and CDR2 SMNVEV (reference sequence). V lost 7 bases and J lost 5, with 12 bases in between. The length of the CDR3 is 14 residues. The CDR3 loop reads CASTSWGHNSPLHF. DNA for the CDR3: TGTGCCAGCACCTCATGGGGCCATAATTCACCCCTCCACTTT.

This rearrangement joins TRBV19 to TRBJ2-5; 15 bases map to TRBD2. The V segment lost 2 bases and the J segment 4 bases; nucleotides outside the gene matches: 2. The CDR3 totals 16 residues. CDR1 and CDR2 (germline): LNHDA, SQIVND (reference sequence). The CDR3 nucleotides read TGTGCCAGTAGTATACGGACTAGCGGGAGGGTAGAGACCCAGTACTTC. This translates into CASSIRTSGRVETQYF.

CDR3 bases: TGTGCCAGTAGTATAGATGGAACGGACAGGACAGAAGCTTTCTTT. This sequence encodes CASSIDGTDRTEAFF. The chain has TRBV19 and TRBJ1-1, with 7 nucleotides matching TRBD1. Losses at the gene ends were 0 bases for V and 8 bases for J; bases not matched to a gene: 9. The germline V gene encodes CDR1 LNHDA and CDR2 SQIVND (reference sequence). The CDR3 has 15 amino acids.

This clone was observed once. The chain couples TRBV7-2 to TRBJ1-1, with 10 bases lining up with TRBD1. The CDR3 has 15 residues. Per germline, CDR1 SGHTA and CDR2 FQGNSA. V lost 4 bases, J lost 5 bases, and 7 bases stayed unmatched. The CDR3 sequence: CASSSTGGRRTEAFF. Here the CDR3 DNA reads TGTGCCAGCAGCTCGACAGGGGGCCGAAGGACTGAAGCTTTCTTT. Looking up the rest from reference TRBV7-2 and TRBJ1-1 gives the full variable domain: GAGVSQSPSNKVTEKGKDVELRCDPISGHTALYWYRQSLGQGLEFLIYFQGNSAPDKSGLPSDRFSAERTGGSVSTLTIQRTQQEDSAVYLCASSSTGGRRTEAFFGQGTRLTVV.

The V call is TRBV5-1, the J call TRBJ1-1, with TRBD1 identical over 7 bases. Germline-derived CDR1 and CDR2 are SGHRS and YFSETQ. J was trimmed by 1 base and V by 0 bases; bases with no gene match: 0. The CDR3 has 14 residues. CDR3 sequence (DNA): TGCGCCAGCAGCTTGGGGACAGGGAACACTGAAGCTTTCTTT. Translated, it gives CASSLGTGNTEAFF.

This clone showed up just a few times. V gene TRBV5-1 combines with J gene TRBJ2-5; 9 nucleotides match TRBD1. The CDR3 covers 15 residues. Losses at the gene ends were 7 bases for V and 0 bases for J; bases not matched to a gene: 7. Germline V CDR1 and CDR2: SGHRS, YFSETQ. For the CDR3, the DNA is TGCGCCAGCGTTCCGGGGACAGGGTACCAAGAGACCCAGTACTTC. This codes for CASVPGTGYQETQYF.

The chain carries TRBV25-1 and TRBJ1-2; D gene ambiguous. The CDR3 runs 13 residues. Germline V lookup: CDR1 MGHDK, CDR2 SYGVNS. With 2 bases removed from V and 2 bases from J, the gap between germline ends came to 6 bases. CDR3 DNA sequence: TGTGCCAGCAGTGAAACACCGAACTATGGCTACACCTTC. The encoded protein is CASSETPNYGYTF.

The rearrangement joins TRBV4-1 to TRBJ2-1, with D perhaps matching TRBD2 (6 bases). CDR1 is MGHRA and CDR2 is YSYEKL in the germline V gene. Trimming removed 6 bases from V and 5 bases from J, with 23 bases in between. The CDR3 loop spans 17 amino acids. The CDR3 DNA reads as TGCGCCAGCAGTCCGCCGCGAGTAGCGGTGGTAAACAATGAGCAGTTCTTC. Protein sequence: CASSPPRVAVVNNEQFF.

The chain is built from TRBV27 and TRBJ1-5, with D tentatively TRBD1 (5 bases). Trimming took off 6 bases at V and 0 bases at J, with 12 bases between the two ends. Germline CDR1 MNHEY, CDR2 SMNVEV (reference sequence). The length of the CDR3 is 15 residues. Here the CDR3 reads CASRDSGTSNQPQHF. The CDR3, as DNA: TGTGCCAGCAGAGATAGCGGGACTAGCAATCAGCCCCAGCATTTT.

V gene TRBV11-2 combines with J gene TRBJ2-1, with TRBD2 matching over 12 bases. The germline CDR1 and CDR2 sequences are SGHAT and FQNNGV. The J segment lost 3 bases and the V segment lost 5 bases, leaving 5 bases of the junction unmatched. The CDR3 length is 16 residues. The CDR3 coding sequence is TGTGCCAGCAGCAACGGACTAGCGGGGAACTACAATGAGCAGTTCTTC. It translates to CASSNGLAGNYNEQFF.